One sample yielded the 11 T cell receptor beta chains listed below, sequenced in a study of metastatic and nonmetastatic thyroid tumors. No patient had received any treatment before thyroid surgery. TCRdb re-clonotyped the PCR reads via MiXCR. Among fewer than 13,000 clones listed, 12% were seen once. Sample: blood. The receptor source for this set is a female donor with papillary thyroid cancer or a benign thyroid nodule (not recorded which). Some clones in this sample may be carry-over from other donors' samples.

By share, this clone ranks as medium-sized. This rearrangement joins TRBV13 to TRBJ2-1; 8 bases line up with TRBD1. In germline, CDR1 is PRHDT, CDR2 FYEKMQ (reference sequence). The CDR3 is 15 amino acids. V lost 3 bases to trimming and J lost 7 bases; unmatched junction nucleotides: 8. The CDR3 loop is CASSLFQGARNEQFF. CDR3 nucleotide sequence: TGTGCCAGCAGCTTGTTCCAGGGGGCCAGGAATGAGCAGTTCTTC.

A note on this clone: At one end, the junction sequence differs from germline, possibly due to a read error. CDR3 nucleotides: TGCAGTGCTAGACTGGGACAGTGGAACACAGATGCGCAGTATTTT. Protein: CSARLGQWNTDAQYF. The V and J genes are TRBV20-1 and TRBJ2-3; 7 bases are a match to TRBD1. The CDR3 runs 15 residues. CDR1 is DFQATT and CDR2 is SNEGSKA in the germline V gene (reference sequence).

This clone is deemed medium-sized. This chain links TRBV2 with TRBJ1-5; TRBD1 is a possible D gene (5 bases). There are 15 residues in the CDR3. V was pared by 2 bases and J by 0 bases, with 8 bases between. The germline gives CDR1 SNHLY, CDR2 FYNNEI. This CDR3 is CASSEQGYSNQPQHF. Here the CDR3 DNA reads TGTGCCAGCAGTGAACAGGGCTATAGCAATCAGCCCCAGCATTTT.

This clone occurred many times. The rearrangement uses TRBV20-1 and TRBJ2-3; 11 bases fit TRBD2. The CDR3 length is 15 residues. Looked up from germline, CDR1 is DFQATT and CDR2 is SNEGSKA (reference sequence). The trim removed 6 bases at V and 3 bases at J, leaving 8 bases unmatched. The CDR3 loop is CSAILRLAGTDTQYF. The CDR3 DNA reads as TGCAGTGCAATTCTCAGACTAGCGGGAACAGATACGCAGTATTTT.

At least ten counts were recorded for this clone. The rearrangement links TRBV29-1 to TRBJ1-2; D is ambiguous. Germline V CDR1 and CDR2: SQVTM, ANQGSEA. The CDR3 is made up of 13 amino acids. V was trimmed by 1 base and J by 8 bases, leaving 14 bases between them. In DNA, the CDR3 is TGCAGCGTTGAAGGCCTCTACAGTGGGGGCTACACCTTC. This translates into CSVEGLYSGGYTF. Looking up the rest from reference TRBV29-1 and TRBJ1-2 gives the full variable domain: SAVISQKPSRDICQRGTSLTIQCQVDSQVTMMFWYRQQPGQSLTLIATANQGSEATYESGFVIDKFPISRPNLTFSTLTVSNMSPEDSSIYLCSVEGLYSGGYTFGSGTRLTVV.

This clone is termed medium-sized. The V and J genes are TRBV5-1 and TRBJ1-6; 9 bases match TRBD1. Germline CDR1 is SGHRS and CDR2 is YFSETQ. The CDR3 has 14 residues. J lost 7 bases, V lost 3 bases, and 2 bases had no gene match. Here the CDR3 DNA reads TGCGCCAGCAGCTCGGGACAGGGAAATTCACCCCTCCACTTT. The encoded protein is CASSSGQGNSPLHF.

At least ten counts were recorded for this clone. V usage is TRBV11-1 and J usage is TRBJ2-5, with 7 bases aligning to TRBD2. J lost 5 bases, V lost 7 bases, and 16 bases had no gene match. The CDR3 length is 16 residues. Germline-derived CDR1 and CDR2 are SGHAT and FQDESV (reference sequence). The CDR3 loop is CASTPSVLREFETQYF. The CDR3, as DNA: TGTGCCAGCACCCCAAGTGTTCTGCGGGAGTTCGAGACCCAGTACTTC.

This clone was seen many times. As DNA, the CDR3 is TGCGCCAGCAGCTTTGAGGGTGGCACCGGGGAGCTGTTTTTT. This codes for CASSFEGGTGELFF. This chain connects TRBV5-1 to TRBJ2-2, with D possibly being TRBD2 (5 bases). The ends were cut back, 2 bases at V and 4 bases at J, with 9 bases in the middle. CDR3 length: 14 residues. Germline V gene data show CDR1 as SGHRS and CDR2 as YFSETQ.

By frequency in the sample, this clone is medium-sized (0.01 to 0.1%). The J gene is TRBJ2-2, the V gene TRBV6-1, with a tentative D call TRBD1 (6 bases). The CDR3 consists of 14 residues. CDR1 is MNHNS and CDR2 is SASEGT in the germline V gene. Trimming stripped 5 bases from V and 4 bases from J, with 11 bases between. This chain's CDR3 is CASSPTGSTGELFF. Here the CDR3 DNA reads TGTGCCAGCAGTCCTACAGGGTCCACCGGGGAGCTGTTTTTT.

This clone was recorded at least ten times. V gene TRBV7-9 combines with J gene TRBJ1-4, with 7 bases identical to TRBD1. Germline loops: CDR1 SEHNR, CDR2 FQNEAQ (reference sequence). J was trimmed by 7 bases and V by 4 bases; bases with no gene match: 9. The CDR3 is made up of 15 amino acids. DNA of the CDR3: TGTGCCAGCAGCTCCCGACAGGGAGGAGGTGAAAAACTGTTTTTT. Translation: CASSSRQGGGEKLFF.

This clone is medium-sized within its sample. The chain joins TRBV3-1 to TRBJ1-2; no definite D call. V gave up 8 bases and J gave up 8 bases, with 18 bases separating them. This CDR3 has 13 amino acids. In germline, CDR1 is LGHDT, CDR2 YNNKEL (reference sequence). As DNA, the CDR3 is TGTGCCAGCCGTATGTCCAGTCTAGAAGGCTACACCTTC. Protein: CASRMSSLEGYTF.